This T cell receptor beta chain stems from a study of blood T cell repertoires in COVID-19. This clone was picked up one time. Profiling relied on immunoSEQ multiplex PCR, and the TCRdb table lists in-frame clones only, not all of them. Of approximately 120,000 clones listed, more than 80% are singletons. Germline V gives CDR1 SGHDN, CDR2 FVKESK. V lost 1 base to trimming and J lost 0 bases; unmatched junction nucleotides: 8. CDR3 length: 17 residues. This clonotype was obtained from a human donor in a cohort sampled during active COVID-19. V is TRBV14 and J is TRBJ1-2; 7 nucleotides align to TRBD1. The sequenced material came from peripheral blood. The CDR3 reads CASSQGDSWSPNYGYTF. The CDR3 region has the DNA TGTGCCAGCAGCCAAGGGGACAGTTGGAGTCCTAACTATGGCTACACCTTC.